Below are 26 T cell receptor beta chains sequenced from a single sample in a study of graft-versus-host responses after intestinal transplantation. Antigens of these TCRs are unknown. Data came from immunoSEQ multiplex PCR; TCRdb stores just in-frame clones and leaves some out. The sample records tens of thousands of clones, roughly 93% being singletons. The source material was unstimulated CD4+ T cells sorted from spleen or lymph node cells, sampled before transplant. The source is a human donor who was the organ donor for an intestinal transplant.

The gene calls are TRBV7-9 and TRBJ1-4; 7 nucleotides line up with TRBD1. Germline V gene sequence: CDR1 SEHNR, CDR2 FQNEAQ (reference sequence). V shed 0 bases and J 3 bases; nucleotides not matched to a gene: 7. This CDR3 has 17 amino acids. The CDR3 region is CASSLATGTASNEKLFF. For the CDR3, the DNA is TGTGCCAGCAGCTTAGCCACCGGGACAGCCTCTAATGAAAAACTGTTTTTT.

The V and J genes are TRBV7-2 and TRBJ2-3; 10 positions agree with TRBD1. This CDR3 comprises 16 residues. V was clipped by 0 bases and J by 5 bases; unmatched bases: 5. Germline V lookup: CDR1 SGHTA, CDR2 FQGNSA. CDR3 in amino acids: CASSLAGQGVGDTQYF. The CDR3 nucleotides are TGTGCCAGCAGCTTAGCTGGACAGGGGGTTGGAGATACGCAGTATTTT.

The gene calls are TRBV5-1 and TRBJ1-1; possible D gene TRBD1, 6 bases. Germline assignment: CDR1 SGHRS and CDR2 YFSETQ. CDR3 length: 15 residues. Trimming shortened V by 2 bases and J by 5 bases, and 16 bases separated the two germline ends. DNA for the CDR3: TGCGCCAGCAGCTTACAGGGACGGGGAGAGACTGAAGCTTTCTTT. It specifies CASSLQGRGETEAFF.

V is TRBV6-1 and J is TRBJ2-3; 10 positions match TRBD2. With 2 bases clipped from V and 8 bases from J, the junction kept 16 bases outside the gene matches. The germline gives CDR1 MNHNS, CDR2 SASEGT. The CDR3 sequence is 18 residues long. The CDR3 coding sequence is TGTGCCAGCAGTGAAAGGGAGCAGCGGGGGGGCCTACTGGGTACGCAGTATTTT. It is translated as CASSEREQRGGLLGTQYF.

This clone showed up just once. This chain connects TRBV7-3 to TRBJ2-2; 9 bases are a match to TRBD1. Losses at the gene ends were 5 bases for V and 1 base for J; bases not matched to a gene: 2. Germline V CDR1 and CDR2: SGHTA, FQGTGA. This CDR3 is 15 amino acids long. The CDR3 DNA sequence: TGTGCCAGCAGCCCGGACAGGGGGAACACCGGGGAGCTGTTTTTT. This codes for CASSPDRGNTGELFF.

The J gene is TRBJ1-3, the V gene TRBV4-1; unclear D gene. The CDR3 runs 13 residues. Germline assignment: CDR1 MGHRA and CDR2 YSYEKL. Trimming took off 3 bases at V and 6 bases at J, with 9 bases between the two ends. Here the CDR3 DNA reads TGCGCCAGCAGCCACCCCCCAGCAAACACCATATATTTT. Protein product: CASSHPPANTIYF.

The chain links TRBV7-2 to TRBJ1-1; no definite D call. V gave up 5 bases and J gave up 4 bases, with 17 bases separating them. The CDR3 extends over 15 amino acids. From germline, CDR1 is SGHTA and CDR2 FQGNSA. In DNA form, the CDR3 reads TGTGCCAGCAGCCAGGTCCCCTCGCCCATCACTGAAGCTTTCTTT. Translation gives CASSQVPSPITEAFF.

The V and J genes are TRBV11-2 and TRBJ2-7; D tentatively reads TRBD1 or TRBD2 (5 bases each). The CDR3 spans 12 residues. Germline V CDR1 and CDR2: SGHAT, FQNNGV. The V end was cut by 6 bases, the J end by 5 bases, with 11 bases between. CDR3 residues: CASRTLGDEQYF. DNA of the CDR3: TGTGCCAGCAGAACCTTGGGGGACGAGCAGTACTTC.

This chain uses TRBV5-6 with TRBJ1-2; D is uncertain. The CDR3 length is 13 residues. Germline V gene sequence: CDR1 SGHDT, CDR2 YYEEEE. The ends were cut back, 4 bases at V and 1 base at J, with 8 bases in the middle. In DNA form, the CDR3 reads TGTGCCAGCAGCCCGGGCGTTAACTATGGCTACACCTTC. Its protein is CASSPGVNYGYTF. The full variable domain, its missing parts supplied by reference TRBV5-6 and TRBJ1-2, is DAGVTQSPTHLIKTRGQQVTLRCSPKSGHDTVSWYQQALGQGPQFIFQYYEEEERQRGNFPDRFSGHQFPNYSSELNVNALLLGDSALYLCASSPGVNYGYTFGSGTRLTVV.

The genes are TRBV4-3 and TRBJ2-5; D is unresolved. CDR1 is LGHNA, CDR2 YSLEER, per germline. The CDR3 sequence is 14 residues long. V was shortened by 1 base and J by 1 base, with 7 bases between the two germline ends. The CDR3 is CASSQGHSQETQYF. DNA of the CDR3: TGCGCCAGCAGCCAAGGCCACAGCCAAGAGACCCAGTACTTC.

The chain combines TRBV2 with TRBJ2-5; maybe TRBD2 (7 bases). The J call may be wrong; the DNA end is better matched by TRBJ2-7. Germline assignment: CDR1 SNHLY and CDR2 FYNNEI. The CDR3 runs to 15 residues. CDR3 protein: CASSEGGALNYEQYF. CDR3 DNA sequence: TGTGCCAGCAGTGAGGGGGGGGCCCTAAACTACGAGCAGTACTTC.

The chain employs TRBV19 and TRBJ1-2; D unresolved. V was shortened by 5 bases and J by 3 bases, with 7 bases between the two germline ends. Germline CDR1 is LNHDA and CDR2 is SQIVND (reference sequence). CDR3 length equals 12 residues. CDR3 sequence: CASSSGYYGYTF. The CDR3 DNA reads TGTGCCAGTAGTTCCGGGTACTATGGCTACACCTTC.

V and J are TRBV6-1 and TRBJ2-6, with D maybe TRBD1 (6 bases). Germline lookup yields CDR1 MNHNS and CDR2 SASEGT. V lost 7 bases and J 2 bases, leaving 9 bases between the germline ends. CDR3 length equals 14 residues. This CDR3 is CASKKGAGANVLTF. The CDR3 DNA follows: TGTGCCAGCAAAAAGGGGGCTGGGGCCAACGTCCTGACTTTC.

The V and J genes are TRBV4-1 and TRBJ1-6; perhaps TRBD1 as D (6 bases). In germline, CDR1 is MGHRA, CDR2 YSYEKL. The CDR3 is 15 amino acids. V was trimmed by 4 bases and J by 7 bases, leaving 14 bases between them. The CDR3 nucleotides are TGCGCCAGCAGCCGCACACGGACAGCGAATTCACCCCTCCACTTT. Translated: CASSRTRTANSPLHF.

This chain links TRBV5-4 with TRBJ2-5; weak D call: TRBD2 (6 bases). Looked up from germline, CDR1 is SGHNT and CDR2 is YYREEE (reference sequence). V was clipped by 0 bases and J by 5 bases, with 14 bases between them. The CDR3 has 15 residues. The CDR3 sequence: CASSLAPYSGETQYF. The CDR3 DNA follows: TGTGCCAGCAGCTTGGCCCCCTACAGCGGGGAGACCCAGTACTTC.

The chain joins TRBV25-1 to TRBJ1-3; TRBD1 might be the D (6 bases). Germline loops: CDR1 MGHDK, CDR2 SYGVNS. V was trimmed by 1 base and J by 0 bases, leaving 10 bases between them. The CDR3 has 16 amino acids. CDR3 sequence (DNA): TGTGCCAGCAGTGAATTGGGGGCAAGCTCTGGAAACACCATATATTTT. It yields the protein CASSELGASSGNTIYF.

This chain joins TRBV5-1 and TRBJ2-2; possibly TRBD1 for D (5 bases). With 1 base removed from V and 0 bases from J, the gap between germline ends came to 10 bases. This CDR3 region has 16 residues. CDR1 and CDR2 (germline): SGHRS, YFSETQ. The CDR3 is CASSLMDTTNTGELFF. In nucleotides, the CDR3 is TGCGCCAGCAGCTTGATGGACACTACGAACACCGGGGAGCTGTTTTTT.

The V gene is TRBV5-5, the J gene TRBJ2-7; 7 nucleotides line up with TRBD1. The trim removed 3 bases at V and 1 base at J, leaving 7 bases unmatched. The germline V gene has CDR1 SGHKS and CDR2 YYEKEE (reference sequence). The CDR3 is 15 amino acids. Here the CDR3 DNA reads TGTGCCAGCAGCTCGGACAGGTTCCCTTCCTACGAGCAGTACTTC. This gives the protein CASSSDRFPSYEQYF. Full variable domain (rest looked up from reference TRBV5-5 and TRBJ2-7): DAGVTQSPTHLIKTRGQQVTLRCSPISGHKSVSWYQQVLGQGPQFIFQYYEKEERGRGNFPDRFSARQFPNYSSELNVNALLLGDSALYLCASSSDRFPSYEQYFGPGTRLTVT.

The chain recombines TRBV5-1 with TRBJ2-7; the match to TRBD2 covers 10 bases. Germline V gene lookup returns CDR1 SGHRS and CDR2 YFSETQ. With V trimmed by 0 bases and J by 2 bases, 8 bases remained unmatched. The CDR3 contains 17 residues. The CDR3: CASSLAPPSGGAYEQYF. CDR3 nucleotides: TGCGCCAGCAGCTTGGCTCCACCTAGCGGGGGAGCCTACGAGCAGTACTTC.

The rearrangement uses TRBV6-5 and TRBJ1-4; TRBD1 aligns across 7 bases. This CDR3 has 13 residues. Germline V gives CDR1 MNHEY, CDR2 SVGAGI. V was pared by 5 bases and J by 8 bases, with 5 bases of the junction left unmatched. The CDR3 DNA follows: TGTGCCAGCAGTCAGGGGGGTCGGGAAAAACTGTTTTTT. It codes for CASSQGGREKLFF.

This clone came up once. This chain joins TRBV7-2 and TRBJ2-5; D is possibly TRBD1 (5 bases). This CDR3 has 16 residues. Germline assignment: CDR1 SGHTA and CDR2 FQGNSA. With 4 bases removed from V and 1 base from J, the gap between germline ends came to 16 bases. CDR3 protein: CASSSPPAGPQETQYF. As DNA, the CDR3 is TGTGCCAGCAGCTCACCCCCCGCAGGGCCCCAAGAGACCCAGTACTTC.

The V and J genes are TRBV12-5 and TRBJ1-1; 7 nucleotides align to TRBD1. CDR3 length equals 16 residues. V lost 2 bases to trimming and J lost 1 base; unmatched junction nucleotides: 7. Germline values: CDR1 LGHNT, CDR2 FRNRAP. CDR3: CASGLTTGVRNTEAFF. DNA for the CDR3: TGTGCTAGTGGTTTGACTACAGGGGTCAGGAACACTGAAGCTTTCTTT.

The J gene is TRBJ2-5, the V gene TRBV10-3, with TRBD2 matching 9 bases. CDR3 length equals 16 residues. The V segment lost 4 bases and the J segment 5 bases; nucleotides outside the gene matches: 11. Germline assignment: CDR1 ENHRY and CDR2 SYGVKD. The CDR3 sequence: CAISVGAGGARETQYF. The DNA for the CDR3 is TGTGCCATCAGTGTCGGCGCGGGAGGGGCAAGGGAGACCCAGTACTTC.

The chain has TRBV28 and TRBJ1-5, with unresolved D. Trimming left V 7 bases short and J 0 bases short, with 10 bases between. The CDR3 totals 14 residues. CDR1 and CDR2 (germline): MDHEN, SYDVKM. The CDR3 loop is CASNIHDSNQPQHF. The CDR3 DNA reads as TGTGCCAGCAATATACACGATAGCAATCAGCCCCAGCATTTT.

The J gene is TRBJ2-1, the V gene TRBV10-1; D is possibly TRBD2 (6 bases). V shed 8 bases and J shed 5 bases, with 22 bases lying between them. CDR3 size: 16 residues. Looked up from germline, CDR1 is WNHNN and CDR2 is SYGVQD (reference sequence). This CDR3 is CASFCGGAILNNEQFF. The CDR3 bases are TGCGCCAGCTTTTGCGGCGGGGCGATTCTAAACAATGAGCAGTTCTTC.

The chain links TRBV12-2 to TRBJ1-1. TRBV12-2 constitutes a pseudogene. There are 14 residues in the CDR3. The CDR3 DNA reads TGTGCAAGTCGCTTAGGGGAATCGAACACTGAAGCTTTCTTT. It is translated as CASRLGESNTEAFF.